This T cell receptor beta chain was identified during a study of blood T cell repertoires in COVID-19. About the research overall: Samples representing acute and convalescent COVID-19 were sourced from the United States, Italy and Spain. In each case, the material was cDNA or gDNA derived from T cells, B-cell-depleted T cells, or PBMCs.

Authors' data handling: Nucleated cell counts were estimated from reference gene primer amplification. Repertoires were generated with immunoSEQ multiplex PCR, while TCRdb's copy carries only in-frame clones and drops some. V and J calls and clone size are copied from that table; D and trimming were computed from the DNA. The sample has some 330,000 clones, 85% to 90% seen once. Deletions cut 8 bases from V and 2 bases from J, with 13 bases between. The CDR3 is 14 amino acids. The germline gives CDR1 MDHEN, CDR2 SYDVKM. The chain combines TRBV28 with TRBJ1-3, with D tentatively TRBD1 (6 bases). Sequencing used peripheral blood. The receptor was derived from a woman between 50 and 59 years old with active or convalescent COVID-19. The CDR3: CASAQGQPGNTIYF. In DNA, the CDR3 is TGTGCCAGCGCGCAGGGGCAGCCTGGAAACACCATATATTTT.